This TCR beta chain was captured in a study of T cell responses to AZD1222 COVID-19 vaccine. Notes on the study in general: The peak T cell response came first, and repertoires were sampled only after it. Among the donors, most were white British and more were female, and clonal diversity was possibly underestimated.

This table comes from immunoSEQ multiplex PCR, and its TCRdb copy is limited to in-frame clones, with some not included. The data contain under 200,000 clones, approximately 90% of them singletons. About this clone itself: Its specificity is unknown.

The CDR3 totals 12 residues. The V gene's germline CDR1 is SNHLY and CDR2 FYNNEI. Trimming shortened V by 7 bases and J by 3 bases, and 6 bases separated the two germline ends. This sample comprised peripheral blood, obtained 28 days after the second AZD1222 dose. This clonotype originated in an adult who received the AZD1222 COVID-19 vaccine. The chain carries TRBV2 and TRBJ2-2; D gene ambiguous. The CDR3: CASTGDTGELFF. The CDR3, as DNA: TGTGCCAGCACGGGTGACACCGGGGAGCTGTTTTTT.